These T cell receptor gamma chains were read from a single sample in a study of Vδ1+ human thymocytes. TCRdb re-processed the multiplex PCR reads using CATT. The table lists 20,000 to 25,000 gamma-chain clones, 12% to 15% of them singletons. The sequenced material came from Vdelta1+ gamma-delta thymocytes from the thymus. These receptors all stem from a child under two years old who had congenital heart surgery. CDR3s include the opening cysteine and the closing phenylalanine or tryptophan. Rows give clone size only sometimes, using once, few, many, or a class for an expanded clone.

V gene,J gene,clone size,CDR3 protein,CDR3 DNA
TRGV4,TRGJ1/TRGJ2,few,CATWDDGYKKLF,TGTGCCACCTGGGATGATGGTTATAAGAAACTCTTT
TRGV8,TRGJ1/TRGJ2,NA,CATWSTYKKLF,TGTGCCACCTGGAGCACCTATAAGAAACTCTTT
TRGV5,TRGJ1/TRGJ2,medium-sized,CATWGYKKLF,TGTGCCACCTGGGGCTATAAGAAACTCTTT
TRGV9,TRGJ1/TRGJ2,NA,CALWGAIKKLF,TGTGCCTTGTGGGGGGCTATTAAGAAACTCTTT
TRGV8,TRGJ1/TRGJ2,NA,CATWDPSYYKKLF,TGTGCTACCTGGGATCCGTCGTATTATAAGAAACTCTTT
TRGV4,TRGJ1/TRGJ2,NA,CATWDVIKLF,TGTGCCACCTGGGATGTTATTAAACTCTTT
TRGV8,TRGJ1/TRGJ2,NA,CATWGRRMKLF,TGTGCCACCTGGGGCCGGCGGATGAAACTCTTT
TRGV9,TRGJP1,few,CALWEVATGWFKIF,TGTGCCTTGTGGGAGGTGGCCACTGGTTGGTTCAAGATATTT
TRGV9,TRGJ1/TRGJ2,few,CALWEVTHKKLF,TGTGCCTTGTGGGAGGTGACCCATAAGAAACTCTTT
TRGV8,TRGJP1,NA,CAAWDSNTGWFKIF,TGTGCCGCCTGGGATAGTAACACTGGTTGGTTCAAGATATTT
TRGV4,TRGJ1/TRGJ2,medium-sized,CATWTTEVF,TGTGCCACCTGGACGACCGAAGTCTTT
TRGV3,TRGJ1/TRGJ2,NA,CATWDRQGGYYKKLF,TGTGCCACCTGGGACAGGCAAGGGGGTTATTATAAGAAACTCTTT
TRGV8,TRGJ1/TRGJ2,few,CATWDVRVKLF,TGTGCCACCTGGGATGTGAGGGTGAAACTCTTT
TRGV4,TRGJP2,NA,CATGVGVTDWIKTF,TGTGCCACCGGGGTGGGGGTTACTGATTGGATCAAGACGTTT
TRGV5,TRGJ1/TRGJ2,medium-sized,CATWDRRNYYKKLF,TGTGCCACCTGGGACAGGCGCAATTATTATAAGAAACTCTTT
TRGV5,TRGJ1/TRGJ2,medium-sized,CATWGYKKLF,TGTGCCACCTGGGGTTATAAGAAACTCTTT
TRGV9,TRGJ1/TRGJ2,few,CATWAHSGTNYYKKLF,TGTGCCACCTGGGCCCACAGCGGGACAAATTATTATAAGAAACTCTTT
TRGV4,TRGJ1/TRGJ2,few,CATWNVKKLF,TGTGCCACCTGGAATGTGAAGAAACTCTTT
TRGV8,TRGJP1,few,CATWDSSPTGWFKIF,TGTGCCACCTGGGATAGTTCCCCCACTGGTTGGTTCAAGATATTT
TRGV9,TRGJ1/TRGJ2,few,CALTGDYKKLF,TGTGCCTTGACCGGGGATTATAAGAAACTCTTT
TRGV4,TRGJ1/TRGJ2,NA,CATWNGPGSYKKLF,TGTGCCACCTGGAATGGGCCGGGGAGTTATAAGAAACTCTTT
TRGV9,TRGJ1/TRGJ2,medium-sized,CALWEPDYYKKLF,TGTGCCTTGTGGGAGCCAGATTATTATAAGAAACTCTTT
TRGV3,TRGJ1/TRGJ2,few,CATWDRPHYYKKLF,TGTGCCACCTGGGACAGGCCACATTATTATAAGAAACTCTTT
TRGV5,TRGJ1/TRGJ2,few,CATGYKKLF,TGTGCCACCGGTTATAAGAAACTCTTT
TRGV3,TRGJ1/TRGJ2,once,CATWDRLGINYYKKLF,TGTGCCACCTGGGACAGGCTGGGGATAAATTATTATAAGAAACTCTTT
TRGV9,TRGJ1/TRGJ2,few,CALWAPGRYKKLF,TGTGCCTTGTGGGCCCCGGGTCGTTATAAGAAACTCTTT
TRGV3,TRGJ1/TRGJ2,few,CATWPANYYKKLF,TGTGCCACCTGGCCCGCGAATTATTATAAGAAACTCTTT
TRGV2,TRGJP2,NA,CATWDGNSDWIKTF,TGTGCCACCTGGGACGGTAATAGTGATTGGATCAAGACGTTT
TRGV3,TRGJ1/TRGJ2,NA,CATWDLKLF,TGTGCCACCTGGGACCTGAAACTCTTT
TRGV4,TRGJ1/TRGJ2,NA,CATWNGPQTNIDYKQLF,TGTGCCACCTGGAATGGGCCACAAACCAACATAGATTATAAGCAACTCTTT
TRGV9,TRGJ1/TRGJ2,few,CALWEVHWKLF,TGTGCCTTGTGGGAGGTGCACTGGAAACTCTTT
TRGV3,TRGJP2,NA,CATWDRRGSDWIETF,TGTGCCACCTGGGACAGGCGTGGTAGTGATTGGATCGAGACGTTT
TRGV9,TRGJ1/TRGJ2,few,CALWGPLYYKKLF,TGTGCCTTGTGGGGTCCCCTCTATTATAAGAAACTCTTT
TRGV9,TRGJ1/TRGJ2,few,CALWEVTLNYYKKLF,TGTGCCTTGTGGGAGGTGACCCTGAATTATTATAAGAAACTCTTT
TRGV8,TRGJ1/TRGJ2,NA,CATWDPYYKKLF,TGTGCCACCTGGGACCCGTATTATAAGAAACTCTTT
TRGV4,TRGJ1/TRGJ2,few,CATWRGHYYKKLF,TGTGCCACCTGGAGGGGGCATTATTATAAGAAACTCTTT
TRGV4,TRGJ1/TRGJ2,NA,CATWNVSYYKKLF,TGTGCCACCTGGAATGTCTCTTATTATAAGAAACTCTTT
TRGV4,TRGJ1/TRGJ2,few,CATWNGPPYYKKLF,TGTGCCACCTGGAATGGGCCTCCTTATTATAAGAAACTCTTT
TRGV5,TRGJ1/TRGJ2,NA,CATWDQDSNYYKILF,TGTGCCACCTGGGACCAAGATTCGAATTATTATAAGATACTCTTT
TRGV3,TRGJP2,NA,CATWDRPISDWIKTF,TGTGCCACCTGGGACAGGCCTATTAGTGATTGGATCAAGACGTTT
TRGV4,TRGJ1/TRGJ2,NA,CATWEGIYYKKLF,TGTGCCACCTGGGAGGGGATTTATTATAAGAAACTCTTT
TRGV4,TRGJ1/TRGJ2,once,CAAWDVSNYYKKLF,TGTGCCGCCTGGGATGTGTCGAATTATTATAAGAAACTCTTT
TRGV4,TRGJ1/TRGJ2,few,CATWKGIYYKKLF,TGTGCCACCTGGAAGGGGATTTATTATAAGAAACTCTTT
TRGV5,TRGJ1/TRGJ2,NA,CATWSYKKLF,TGTGCCACCTGGAGTTATAAGAAACTCTTT
TRGV9,TRGJ1/TRGJ2,NA,CALWENSRHYKKLF,TGTGCCTTGTGGGAGAACTCCCGGCATTATAAGAAACTCTTT